The 21 T cell receptor beta chains listed next were all sequenced from one sample in a study of Ad26.COV2.S vaccination and SARS-CoV-2 variants (dated by TCRdb to the early 2020s). In light of the paper, this sample's treatment or condition label describes: roughly 20 received Ad26.COV2.S at low or high dose, single or two shots; a few received placebo; per-sample allocation not given. For vaccine and placebo recipients, the sequenced repertoires came from samples collected on day 63 after the first injection. Library method: the immunoSEQ multiplex PCR assay. The immuneACCESS repertoire file appears here via TCRdb, limited to in-frame rearrangements. These files lack a portion of the clones; in checked studies, under half of the deficit traces to unresolved V genes, and the cause of the others is not known. Recorded for this sample are around 350,000 clones; approximately 85% of them occurred a single time. In total, the top ten clones hold 3.3% of the sample.

Material: peripheral blood, obtained in a trial of Ad26.COV2.S vaccine versus placebo. The origin of the receptors is a person aged 18 to 65 who received the Ad26.COV2.S COVID-19 vaccine or a placebo.

The chain joins TRBV2 to TRBJ2-2; 8 bases line up with TRBD2. CDR3 length equals 15 residues. From germline, CDR1 is SNHLY and CDR2 FYNNEI. J was trimmed by 0 bases and V by 6 bases; bases with no gene match: 3. DNA for the CDR3: TGTGCCAGCAGGGGTAGCGGGGCGAACACCGGGGAGCTGTTTTTT. It specifies CASRGSGANTGELFF.

This chain's CDR3 is CASSPAFTSGSTTDTQYF. The CDR3 DNA sequence: TGCGCCAGCAGCCCGGCCTTTACTAGCGGGAGTACCACAGATACGCAGTATTTT. The J gene is TRBJ2-3, the V gene TRBV4-3; 11 bases are shared with TRBD2. CDR1 is LGHNA, CDR2 YSLEER, per germline. The CDR3 length is 18 residues. J was trimmed by 2 bases and V by 4 bases; bases with no gene match: 11.

V is TRBV29-1 and J is TRBJ1-1, with no clear D. Germline CDR1 is SQVTM and CDR2 is ANQGSEA. The CDR3 extends over 15 amino acids. Between the trimmed V and J ends, which lost 0 bases and 1 base, there was a span of 12 bases. CDR3 in DNA: TGCAGCGTTGAAGATCAAGGGCGGGCGAACACTGAAGCTTTCTTT. Translation gives CSVEDQGRANTEAFF.

V gene TRBV6-5 combines with J gene TRBJ1-1, with 7 bases aligning to TRBD1. Looked up from germline, CDR1 is MNHEY and CDR2 is SVGAGI. The CDR3 runs 14 residues. J lost 0 bases, V lost 2 bases, and 0 bases had no gene match. CDR3 in DNA: TGTGCCAGCAGTTACGGGACAGTGAACACTGAAGCTTTCTTT. Amino acids: CASSYGTVNTEAFF.

The chain links TRBV19 to TRBJ1-3; no reliable D call. There are 18 residues in the CDR3. Trimming took off 6 bases at V and 0 bases at J, with 21 bases between the two ends. Germline CDR1 reads LNHDA; CDR2 reads SQIVND (reference sequence). The CDR3 sequence is CASRSRSARKTSGNTIYF. The CDR3 coding sequence is TGTGCCAGTAGATCCCGTAGTGCCAGGAAGACCTCTGGAAACACCATATATTTT.

This rearrangement joins TRBV9 to TRBJ2-5, with 15 bases that match TRBD2. The CDR3 is 17 amino acids. Losses at the gene ends were 4 bases for V and 5 bases for J; bases not matched to a gene: 9. Germline V CDR1 and CDR2: SGDLS, YYNGEE. DNA for the CDR3: TGTGCCAGCAGCTACTCCTCAGGACTAGCGGGAGGGGAGACCCAGTACTTC. It yields the protein CASSYSSGLAGGETQYF.

The chain employs TRBV5-1 and TRBJ1-6, with TRBD1 matching over 7 bases. The CDR3 runs 15 residues. In germline, CDR1 is SGHRS, CDR2 YFSETQ. Trimming removed 1 base from V and 8 bases from J; junction bases left unmatched: 6. CDR3 nucleotide sequence: TGCGCCAGCAGCTTGACAGGGGCCCAGGATTCACCCCTCCACTTT. Residues: CASSLTGAQDSPLHF.

This clone occurred once. This chain uses TRBV18 with TRBJ1-1, with TRBD1 matching over 8 bases. V was clipped by 4 bases and J by 1 base; unmatched bases: 5. Germline CDR1 and CDR2: KGHSH and LQKENI. The CDR3 totals 15 residues. This CDR3 is CASSRGQGPNTEAFF. The CDR3 DNA is TGTGCCAGCTCACGAGGACAGGGACCGAACACTGAAGCTTTCTTT.

This clone was detected only a few times. The chain joins TRBV5-1 to TRBJ2-4; 8 bases map to TRBD2. Trimming took 4 bases from V and 2 from J; bases not matched to a gene: 8. There are 16 residues in the CDR3. Germline CDR1 and CDR2: SGHRS and YFSETQ. As DNA, the CDR3 is TGCGCCAGCAGCATAGCCAGCGGGGGTTCCAAAAACATTCAGTACTTC. Amino acid sequence: CASSIASGGSKNIQYF. The complete variable domain, with remaining parts taken from reference TRBV5-1 and TRBJ2-4, reads KAGVTQTPRYLIKTRGQQVTLSCSPISGHRSVSWYQQTPGQGLQFLFEYFSETQRNKGNFPGRFSGRQFSNSRSEMNVSTLELGDSALYLCASSIASGGSKNIQYFGAGTRLSVL.

This sequence joins TRBV11-2 and TRBJ1-3; 8 nucleotides line up with TRBD1. CDR3 length: 16 amino acids. V dropped 7 bases and J dropped 1; count of bases not matched to a gene: 9. Germline CDR1 is SGHAT and CDR2 is FQNNGV. The CDR3 protein is CASTGGTGQSGNTIYF. The DNA of the CDR3 is TGTGCCAGCACCGGAGGGACAGGACAGTCTGGAAACACCATATATTTT.

This clone was observed a few times. CDR3 nucleotides: TGTGCCAGCAGCACTAACAGGGGGCGCCGAACTAATGAAAAACTGTTTTTT. Its protein is CASSTNRGRRTNEKLFF. The chain links TRBV6-2 or TRBV6-3 to TRBJ1-4, with TRBD1 matching over 9 bases. Unmatched junction bases numbered 9, after V lost 6 bases and J lost 1 base. Germline assignment: CDR1 MNHEY and CDR2 SVGEGT. The CDR3 extends over 17 amino acids.

This clone was recorded once. Its ends do not fully match the called genes, so a read error is possible. J is TRBJ2-3 and V is TRBV7-7; no clear D gene. The germline V gene encodes CDR1 SSHAT and CDR2 FNYEAQ (reference sequence). The length of the CDR3 is 15 residues. The CDR3 DNA follows: TGTGCTAGCAGCCCCCGACCTGCGGGCACAGATACGCAGTATTTT. It translates to CASSPRPAGTDTQYF.

The J gene is TRBJ2-5, the V gene TRBV29-1, with no clear D. The CDR3 is made up of 10 amino acids. Trimming took off 2 bases at V and 5 bases at J, with 3 bases between the two ends. CDR1 is SQVTM and CDR2 is ANQGSEA in the germline V gene. Here the CDR3 reads CSVEMETQYF. CDR3 DNA: TGCAGCGTTGAAATGGAGACCCAGTACTTC.

This clone was seen once. V usage is TRBV19 and J usage is TRBJ2-5; no definite D call. Trimming pared 3 bases from V and 2 bases from J, leaving 16 bases between. This CDR3 contains 16 residues. Looked up from germline, CDR1 is LNHDA and CDR2 is SQIVND (reference sequence). The CDR3 bases are TGTGCCAGTAGTATCAAGACGGGTTACCTACAAGAGACCCAGTACTTC. Its translation is CASSIKTGYLQETQYF.

The J gene is TRBJ2-1, the V gene TRBV6-5, with 11 nucleotides matching TRBD2. CDR1 and CDR2 (germline): MNHEY, SVGAGI. The junction had 5 bases not matched to a gene; V was cut back by 7 bases and J by 3 bases. CDR3 size: 15 residues. The CDR3 nucleotides are TGTGCCAGCACCAGCACTAGCGGGAGCTACAATGAGCAGTTCTTC. This translates into CASTSTSGSYNEQFF.

The CDR3 loop reads CASSLGTSAGELFF. The CDR3 coding sequence is TGTGCCAGCAGCTTGGGGACTAGTGCCGGGGAGCTGTTTTTT. The genes are TRBV7-2 and TRBJ2-2; 8 bases map to TRBD2. CDR1 and CDR2 (germline): SGHTA, FQGNSA. The CDR3 loop spans 14 amino acids. V lost 3 bases to trimming and J lost 6 bases; unmatched junction nucleotides: 3.

The chain carries TRBV29-1 and TRBJ2-2, with no clear D. Germline values: CDR1 SQVTM, CDR2 ANQGSEA. This CDR3 has 14 amino acids. Trimming took 4 bases from V and 4 from J, leaving 13 bases between them. The CDR3 reads CSVVDGRGTGELFF. The CDR3 DNA reads TGCAGCGTTGTCGACGGTCGCGGCACCGGGGAGCTGTTTTTT.

This clone was seen once. The chain combines TRBV27 with TRBJ2-6, with no clear D. The V gene's germline CDR1 is MNHEY and CDR2 SMNVEV (reference sequence). The V and J ends lost 6 bases and 1 base respectively, with 7 bases between them. The CDR3 is made up of 14 amino acids. CDR3 amino acids: CASSLYSGANVLTF. Here the CDR3 DNA reads TGTGCCAGCAGCCTCTATTCTGGGGCCAACGTCCTGACTTTC. Full variable domain (outside the CDR3, taken from reference TRBV27 and TRBJ2-6): EAQVTQNPRYLITVTGKKLTVTCSQNMNHEYMSWYRQDPGLGLRQIYYSMNVEVTDKGDVPEGYKVSRKEKRNFPLILESPSPNQTSLYFCASSLYSGANVLTFGAGSRLTVL.

The chain recombines TRBV3-1 (or the pseudogene TRBV3-2) with TRBJ1-5, with D perhaps TRBD1 (5 bases). Trimming took 5 bases from V and 0 from J, leaving 8 bases between them. The CDR3 runs to 14 residues. CDR1 is LGHDT and CDR2 is YNNKEL in the germline V gene (reference sequence). CDR3 sequence: CASSDDSSNQPQHF. Here the CDR3 DNA reads TGTGCCAGCAGCGACGACAGTAGCAATCAGCCCCAGCATTTT.

The chain combines TRBV28 with TRBJ1-2; maybe TRBD1 (5 bases). Between the trimmed V and J ends, which lost 7 bases and 4 bases, there was a span of 28 bases. The germline gives CDR1 MDHEN, CDR2 SYDVKM. CDR3 length: 18 amino acids. CDR3 nucleotide sequence: TGTGCCAGCACCAAACCCGGGACCCTCGCCTTCCCCTCCTATGGCTACACCTTC. Encoded protein: CASTKPGTLAFPSYGYTF.

The V call is TRBV29-1, the J call TRBJ2-3; 8 nucleotides agree with TRBD2. Germline-derived CDR1 and CDR2 are SQVTM and ANQGSEA. After removal of 7 bases from V and 7 bases from J, the junction contained 7 bases not matched to a gene. The length of the CDR3 is 12 residues. The chain's CDR3 is CSGTGGPNTQYF. The CDR3 coding sequence is TGCAGCGGGACGGGAGGGCCTAATACGCAGTATTTT.